These T cell receptor beta chains were read from a single sample in a study of blood T cell repertoires in COVID-19. The table came from immunoSEQ multiplex PCR; TCRdb's copy has only in-frame clones and leaves some out. The table shows nearly 95,000 clones, with around two thirds occurring only once. The specimen sequenced was peripheral blood. These receptors originate from a man between 65 and 85 years old with COVID-19, enrolled during active disease. Both conserved end residues are part of each CDR3. The order of the fields is D gene, J gene, V gene, clone size, CDR3 length, CDR3 protein, CDR3 DNA. A D gene is named only where the DNA matches it firmly. Clone sizes are given selectively: once, few, many, or a class where the clone is expanded.

>-|TRBJ1-2|TRBV3-1/TRBV3-2|medium-sized|13
CASSLYIGTGYTF
TGTGCCAGCAGCCTCTATATTGGTACGGGCTACACCTTC
>TRBD1|TRBJ2-3|TRBV19|-|15
CASRDRGQATDTQYF
TGTGCCAGTAGGGACAGGGGTCAAGCGACAGATACGCAGTATTTT
>-|TRBJ1-1|TRBV5-1|-|14
CASSLGYRGSEAFF
TGCGCCAGCAGCTTGGGATATAGAGGATCCGAAGCTTTCTTT
>-|TRBJ2-1|TRBV4-3|-|15
CASSQDSAGYNEQFF
TGCGCCAGCAGCCAAGATTCGGCAGGCTACAATGAGCAGTTCTTC
>TRBD1|TRBJ1-5|TRBV24-1|-|16
CATSDHDRGLHQPQHF
TGTGCCACCAGTGATCATGACAGGGGGCTTCATCAGCCCCAGCATTTT
>TRBD1|TRBJ2-7|TRBV5-4|few|14
CASSLQGAVNEQYF
TGTGCCAGCAGCTTACAGGGGGCGGTGAACGAGCAGTACTTC
>TRBD1|TRBJ1-1|TRBV6-5|-|14
CASSYLGQGTEAFF
TGTGCCAGCAGTTACCTGGGACAGGGAACGGAAGCTTTCTTT
>TRBD2|TRBJ2-3|TRBV29-1|once|13
CSVGGLAGDTQYF
TGCAGCGTTGGAGGACTAGCGGGGGATACGCAGTATTTT
>-|TRBJ1-4|TRBV4-2|-|13
CASSQDNRDALFF
TGTGCCAGCAGCCAGGACAACAGGGATGCACTGTTTTTT
>TRBD1|TRBJ1-1|TRBV2|-|18
CASSRDRGTNTKNTEAFF
TGTGCCAGCAGTAGGGACAGGGGGACCAATACTAAGAACACTGAAGCTTTCTTT
>-|TRBJ2-1|TRBV9|once|13
CASSVGTHNEQFF
TGTGCCAGCAGCGTGGGGACACACAATGAGCAGTTCTTC
>-|TRBJ1-2|TRBV19|-|15
CASSTPRQATYGYTF
TGTGCCAGTAGTACCCCTCGGCAGGCGACCTATGGCTACACCTTC
>TRBD2|TRBJ2-1|TRBV6-5|-|15
CASSIALAAYNEQFF
TGTGCCAGCAGCATCGCCCTAGCGGCATACAATGAGCAGTTCTTC
>TRBD1|TRBJ1-2|TRBV6-1|few|15
CASSEATGVNYGYTF
TGTGCCAGCAGTGAAGCTACAGGGGTTAACTATGGCTACACCTTC
>-|TRBJ1-5|TRBV6-4|-|13
CASSGEGNQPQHF
TGTGCCAGCAGTGGGGAGGGCAACCAGCCCCAGCATTTT
>-|TRBJ2-5|TRBV14|few|16
CASSLIPSHARETQYF
TGTGCCAGCAGCCTAATACCCTCCCACGCTAGAGAGACCCAGTACTTC
>TRBD1|TRBJ1-6|TRBV28|few|14
CASSFLQGASPLHF
TGTGCCAGCAGTTTTTTACAGGGGGCTTCACCCCTCCACTTT
>TRBD2|TRBJ2-2|TRBV29-1|-|16
CAWGERERGGTGELFF
TGCGCCTGGGGGGAGCGGGAGCGAGGAGGCACCGGGGAGCTGTTTTTT
>-|TRBJ1-6|TRBV7-2|-|15
CASSLGGQSYSPLHF
TGTGCCAGCAGCTTAGGGGGACAATCTTATTCACCCCTCCACTTT
>TRBD2|TRBJ2-7|TRBV7-8|-|15
CASSYLAGGRYEQYF
TGTGCCAGCAGCTACCTAGCGGGAGGGAGGTACGAGCAGTACTTC
>-|TRBJ2-7|TRBV5-4|-|14
CASSSGTRAYEQYF
TGTGCCAGCAGCTCGGGGACACGAGCCTACGAGCAGTACTTC
>-|TRBJ2-7|TRBV5-1|-|14
CASSLLYPGDEQYF
TGCGCCAGCAGCTTGTTGTACCCCGGAGACGAGCAGTACTTC
>-|TRBJ1-5|TRBV12-3/TRBV12-4|-|13
CASSLAGGQPQHF
TGTGCCAGCAGTTTAGCAGGGGGACAGCCCCAGCATTTT
>-|TRBJ2-7|TRBV5-1|once|14
CASTSIPGSVEQYF
TGCGCCAGCACTTCGATCCCGGGTTCGGTGGAGCAGTACTTC
>TRBD2|TRBJ2-7|TRBV28|-|17
CASSSPTWTSGPYEQYF
TGTGCCAGCAGCTCTCCGACCTGGACTAGCGGCCCCTACGAGCAGTACTTC
>-|TRBJ1-4|TRBV9|-|15
CASSGAGRSEEKLFF
TGTGCCAGCAGCGGAGCGGGACGCTCGGAGGAAAAACTGTTTTTT
>TRBD2|TRBJ2-7|TRBV20-1|-|17
CSASGSGTSGSPSEQYF
TGCAGTGCTAGTGGCTCCGGGACTAGCGGGAGCCCATCCGAGCAGTACTTC
>-|TRBJ2-3|TRBV28|-|14
CASSLTTLTDTQYF
TGTGCCAGCAGCCTAACCACCCTCACAGATACGCAGTATTTT
>-|TRBJ2-2|TRBV29-1|-|14
CSVAAGELPGELFF
TGCAGCGTTGCGGCAGGGGAGTTGCCCGGGGAGCTGTTTTTT